This TCR beta chain appears in the sequencing data of a study of spatial heterogeneity in lung cancer. TCRdb re-called the 5' RACE reads through MiXCR, storing one row per CDR3 protein. In the table there are tens of thousands of distinct CDR3 sequences, approximately 5.8% of which are singletons. Time point reported: sample taken at primary tumor resection. Whole RNA came from tumor, nontumor lung or frozen PBMC and was sequenced without being sorted. The sample holds many counts of this clonotype. This CDR3 comprises 15 residues. Germline CDR1 is MDHEN and CDR2 is SYDVKM. V dropped 2 bases and J dropped 6 bases, with 17 bases sitting between them.

The rearrangement uses TRBV28 and TRBJ2-7; possible D gene TRBD2, 6 bases. The sample here was PBMCs, taken at surgery. The receptor was isolated from a male donor with early-stage non-small cell lung cancer. CDR3 bases: TGTGCCAGCAGTTTAGGGACTGGCCGATGGGGCGAGCAGTACTTC. Translated, it gives CASSLGTGRWGEQYF.